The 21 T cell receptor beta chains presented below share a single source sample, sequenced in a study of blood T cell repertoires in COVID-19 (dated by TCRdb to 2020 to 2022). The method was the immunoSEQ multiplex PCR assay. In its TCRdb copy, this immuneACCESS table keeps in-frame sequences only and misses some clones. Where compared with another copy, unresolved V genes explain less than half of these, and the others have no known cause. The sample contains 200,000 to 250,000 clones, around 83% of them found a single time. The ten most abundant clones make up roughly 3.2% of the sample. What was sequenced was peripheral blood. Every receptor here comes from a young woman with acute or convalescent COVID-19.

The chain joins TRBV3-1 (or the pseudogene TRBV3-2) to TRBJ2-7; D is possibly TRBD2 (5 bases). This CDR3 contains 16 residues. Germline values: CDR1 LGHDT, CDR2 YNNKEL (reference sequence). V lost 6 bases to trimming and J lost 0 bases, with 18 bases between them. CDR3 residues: CASRPTRPISSYEQYF. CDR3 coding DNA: TGTGCCAGCAGACCAACTAGACCGATATCCTCCTACGAGCAGTACTTC.

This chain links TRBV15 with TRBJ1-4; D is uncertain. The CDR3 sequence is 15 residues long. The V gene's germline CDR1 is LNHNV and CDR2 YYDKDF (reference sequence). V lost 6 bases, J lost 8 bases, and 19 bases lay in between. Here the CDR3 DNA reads TGTGCCACCAGTCCCCCTCCAAGAGCTGAGGAAAAACTGTTTTTT. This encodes CATSPPPRAEEKLFF.

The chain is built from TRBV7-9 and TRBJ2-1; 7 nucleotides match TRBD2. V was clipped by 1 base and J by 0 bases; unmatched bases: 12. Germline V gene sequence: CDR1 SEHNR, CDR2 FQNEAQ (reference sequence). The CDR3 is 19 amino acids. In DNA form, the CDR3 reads TGTGCCAGCAGCTTAGTTTTTGCGGGAGCCTTGGACTCCTACAATGAGCAGTTCTTC. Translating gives CASSLVFAGALDSYNEQFF.

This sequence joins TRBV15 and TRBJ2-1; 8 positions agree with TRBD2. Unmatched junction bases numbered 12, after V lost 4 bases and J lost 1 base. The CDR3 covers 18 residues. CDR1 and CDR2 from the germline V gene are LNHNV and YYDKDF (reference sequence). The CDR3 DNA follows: TGTGCCACCAGCACCCCATACAGCGGGAGCACATCCTACAATGAGCAGTTCTTC. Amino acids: CATSTPYSGSTSYNEQFF.

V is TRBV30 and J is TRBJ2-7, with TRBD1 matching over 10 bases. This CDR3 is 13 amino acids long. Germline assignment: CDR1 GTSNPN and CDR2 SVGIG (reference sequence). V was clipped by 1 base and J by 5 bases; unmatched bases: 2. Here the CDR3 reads CAWSADRGDEQYF. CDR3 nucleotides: TGTGCCTGGAGTGCGGACAGGGGGGACGAGCAGTACTTC. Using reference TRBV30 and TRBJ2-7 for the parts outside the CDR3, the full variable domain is SQTIHQWPATLVQPVGSPLSLECTVEGTSNPNLYWYRQAAGRGLQLLFYSVGIGQISSEVPQNLSASRPQDRQFILSSKKLLLSDSGFYLCAWSADRGDEQYFGPGTRLTVT.

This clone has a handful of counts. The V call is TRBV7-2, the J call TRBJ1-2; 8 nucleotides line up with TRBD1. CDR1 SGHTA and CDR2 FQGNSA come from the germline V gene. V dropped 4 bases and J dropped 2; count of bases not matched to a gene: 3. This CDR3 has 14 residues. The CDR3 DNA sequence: TGTGCCAGCAGCTCACAGGGGGAGAACTATGGCTACACCTTC. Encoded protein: CASSSQGENYGYTF.

The CDR3 DNA reads TGTGCCAGCAGCTTTTGGGCGGGGAACACTGAAGCTTTCTTT. Its protein is CASSFWAGNTEAFF. The chain has TRBV7-2 and TRBJ1-1, with no clear D. The CDR3 spans 14 residues. Germline CDR1 reads SGHTA; CDR2 reads FQGNSA. V shed 3 bases and J shed 1 base, with 9 bases lying between them.

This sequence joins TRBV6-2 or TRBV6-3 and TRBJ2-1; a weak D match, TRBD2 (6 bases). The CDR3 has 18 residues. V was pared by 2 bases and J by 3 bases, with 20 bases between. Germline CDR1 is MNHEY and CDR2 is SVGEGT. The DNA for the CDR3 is TGTGCCAGCAGTTACAGGATGTCGTGGCGGGACCGCTACAATGAGCAGTTCTTC. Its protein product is CASSYRMSWRDRYNEQFF.

This CDR3 reads CASLQGAWSEKLFF. In nucleotides, the CDR3 is TGTGCCAGCTTACAGGGGGCATGGAGTGAAAAACTGTTTTTT. The chain recombines TRBV28 with TRBJ1-4; 9 nucleotides line up with TRBD1. V shed 8 bases, J shed 7 bases, and the junction held 8 bases outside the gene matches. The CDR3 has 14 amino acids. Per the germline V gene, CDR1 is MDHEN and CDR2 is SYDVKM.

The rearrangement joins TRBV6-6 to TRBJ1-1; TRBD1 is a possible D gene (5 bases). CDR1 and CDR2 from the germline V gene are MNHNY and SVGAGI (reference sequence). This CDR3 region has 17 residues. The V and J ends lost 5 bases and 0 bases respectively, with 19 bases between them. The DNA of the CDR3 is TGTGCCAGCAGTCGCCGCCGGGAGGGGATTATGAACACTGAAGCTTTCTTT. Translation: CASSRRREGIMNTEAFF.

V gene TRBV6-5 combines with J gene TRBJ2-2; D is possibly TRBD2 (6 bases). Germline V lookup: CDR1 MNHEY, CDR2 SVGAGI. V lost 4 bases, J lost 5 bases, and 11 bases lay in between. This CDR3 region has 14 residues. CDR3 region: CASSSGGLTGELFF. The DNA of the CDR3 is TGTGCCAGCAGTTCTGGGGGGTTGACCGGGGAGCTGTTTTTT.

Here the CDR3 reads CASSFPGSYNEQFF. Here the CDR3 DNA reads TGTGCCAGCAGTTTTCCGGGGTCCTACAATGAGCAGTTCTTC. V and J are TRBV28 and TRBJ2-1; D may be TRBD2 (5 bases). V was clipped by 3 bases and J by 1 base, with 7 bases between them. The CDR3 is 14 residues long. CDR1 and CDR2 (germline): MDHEN, SYDVKM.

Here the CDR3 reads CATSDRTGGNYGYTF. The CDR3 nucleotides are TGTGCCACCAGTGATAGGACAGGGGGCAACTATGGCTACACCTTC. V is TRBV24-1 and J is TRBJ1-2; 11 bases fit TRBD1. Trimming took 3 bases from V and 2 from J; bases not matched to a gene: 1. The CDR3 length is 15 residues. Per the germline V gene, CDR1 is KGHDR and CDR2 is SFDVKD.

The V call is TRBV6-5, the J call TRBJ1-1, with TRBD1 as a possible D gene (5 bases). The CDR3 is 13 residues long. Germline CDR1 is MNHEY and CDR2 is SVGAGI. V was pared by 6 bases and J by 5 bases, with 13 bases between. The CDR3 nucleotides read TGTGCCAGCAGCCCCGGGGGGGATACTGAAGCTTTCTTT. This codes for CASSPGGDTEAFF.

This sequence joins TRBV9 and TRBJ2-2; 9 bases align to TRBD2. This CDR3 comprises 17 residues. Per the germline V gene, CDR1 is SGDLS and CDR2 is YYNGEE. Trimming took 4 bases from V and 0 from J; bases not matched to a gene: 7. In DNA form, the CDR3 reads TGTGCCAGCAGCCCATCGGGCGGGAGGGCGAACACCGGGGAGCTGTTTTTT. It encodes CASSPSGGRANTGELFF.

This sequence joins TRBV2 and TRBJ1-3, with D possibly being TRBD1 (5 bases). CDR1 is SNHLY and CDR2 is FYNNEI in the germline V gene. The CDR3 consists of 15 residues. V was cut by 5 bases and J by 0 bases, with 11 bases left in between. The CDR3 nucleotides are TGTGCCAGCAGTCTAGACAGCTTCTCTGGAAACACCATATATTTT. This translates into CASSLDSFSGNTIYF.

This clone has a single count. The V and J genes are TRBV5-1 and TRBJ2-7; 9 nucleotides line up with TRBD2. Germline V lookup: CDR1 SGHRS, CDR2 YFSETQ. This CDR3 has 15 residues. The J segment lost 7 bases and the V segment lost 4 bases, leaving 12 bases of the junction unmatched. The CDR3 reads CASSPSGRSYEEQYF. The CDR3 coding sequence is TGCGCCAGCAGCCCCAGCGGGAGGAGTTATGAAGAGCAGTACTTC.

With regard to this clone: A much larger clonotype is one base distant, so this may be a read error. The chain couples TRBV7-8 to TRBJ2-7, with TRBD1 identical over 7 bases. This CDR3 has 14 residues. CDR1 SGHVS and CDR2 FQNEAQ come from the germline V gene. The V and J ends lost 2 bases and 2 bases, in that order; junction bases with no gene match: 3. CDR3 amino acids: CASSLSGTAYEQYF. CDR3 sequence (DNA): TGTGCCAGCAGCTTATCCGGGACAGCCTACGAGCAGTACTTC.

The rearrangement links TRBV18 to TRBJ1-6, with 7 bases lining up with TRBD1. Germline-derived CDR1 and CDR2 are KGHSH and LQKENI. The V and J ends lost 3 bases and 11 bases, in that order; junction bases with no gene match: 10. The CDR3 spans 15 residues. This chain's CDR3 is CASSPSSQGSTPLHF. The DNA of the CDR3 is TGTGCCAGCTCACCTAGTTCACAGGGGTCGACACCCCTCCACTTT. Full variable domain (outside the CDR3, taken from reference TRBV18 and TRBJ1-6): NAGVMQNPRHLVRRRGQEARLRCSPMKGHSHVYWYRQLPEEGLKFMVYLQKENIIDESGMPKERFSAEFPKEGPSILRIQQVVRGDSAAYFCASSPSSQGSTPLHFGNGTRLTVT.

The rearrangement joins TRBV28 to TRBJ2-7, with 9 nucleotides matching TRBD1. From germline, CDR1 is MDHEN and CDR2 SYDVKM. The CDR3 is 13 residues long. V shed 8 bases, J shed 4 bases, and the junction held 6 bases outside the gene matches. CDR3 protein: CASLDRGKYEQYF. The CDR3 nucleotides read TGTGCCAGCCTCGACAGGGGGAAGTACGAGCAGTACTTC.

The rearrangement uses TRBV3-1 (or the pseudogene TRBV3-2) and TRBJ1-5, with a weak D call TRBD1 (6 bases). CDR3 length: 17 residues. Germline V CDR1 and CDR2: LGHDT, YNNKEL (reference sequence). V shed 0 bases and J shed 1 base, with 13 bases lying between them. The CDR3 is CASSQDRRQGSNQPQHF. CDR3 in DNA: TGTGCCAGCAGCCAAGATCGTCGGCAGGGGAGCAATCAGCCCCAGCATTTT.